The clone carrying this T cell receptor beta chain has more than one count but fewer than ten. The sample originates from a study of blood T cell repertoires in COVID-19. Sequencing was performed with immunoSEQ multiplex PCR; in TCRdb, only in-frame clones are kept and a portion is missing. The table has some 300,000 clones, around 91% seen once. Germline lookup yields CDR1 MNHEY and CDR2 SMNVEV (reference sequence). The CDR3 loop spans 13 amino acids. V lost 8 bases to trimming and J lost 0 bases, with 8 bases between them. Sequencing was carried out using peripheral blood. The V gene is TRBV27, the J gene TRBJ1-3; D uncertain. The clonotype comes from a woman in her thirties or forties with COVID-19, enrolled during active disease. Written as DNA, the CDR3 is TGTGCCAGCGTCGGGAGCTCTGGAAACACCATATATTTT. Amino acid sequence: CASVGSSGNTIYF.